This T cell receptor beta chain was identified in a study of T cell responses to AZD1222 COVID-19 vaccine. The CDR3 has 17 residues. V shed 0 bases, J shed 1 base, and the junction held 5 bases outside the gene matches. CDR1 and CDR2 from the germline V gene are SGDLS and YYNGEE. Here immunoSEQ multiplex PCR was the method, and the copy in TCRdb shows in-frame clones only, minus some. The sample has approximately 140,000 clones; 80% to 95% are singletons. The sample consisted of peripheral blood, taken 28 days after the second AZD1222 dose. This TCR was recovered from an adult who received the AZD1222 COVID-19 vaccine. The rearrangement joins TRBV9 to TRBJ2-5; TRBD2 aligns across 11 bases. CDR3 sequence reads: CASSVGLAGSLQETQYF. CDR3 nucleotides: TGTGCCAGCAGCGTAGGACTAGCGGGAAGTCTCCAAGAGACCCAGTACTTC.